The TCR beta chain under discussion was sequenced for a study of T-cell reconstitution after alpha-beta-depleted transplantation in children. This clonotype was observed a handful of times. Unique molecular identifiers were incorporated when the TCRbeta library was constructed. TCRdb reanalysed the PCR reads using MiXCR and keeps one entry per CDR3 protein. The repertoire holds about 360,000 distinct CDR3 sequences, with 10% to 15% as singletons. The CDR3 is 16 residues long. Trimming removed 1 base from V and 6 bases from J; junction bases left unmatched: 8. This specimen consisted of PBMCs, obtained from the stem cell graft. The rearrangement joins TRBV12-3 or TRBV12-4 to TRBJ1-5, with TRBD1 matching 8 bases. This sequence was found in a human donor who donated a stem cell graft to a child with Fanconi anemia. CDR3 sequence reads: CASSLDTGGRSQPQHF. Written as DNA, the CDR3 is TGTGCCAGCAGTTTAGATACAGGGGGTCGATCTCAGCCCCAGCATTTT.